This entry concerns a single T cell receptor (beta chain). The sample originates from a study of T-cell memory formation after mild COVID-19. Deletions cut 6 bases from V and 0 bases from J, with 6 bases between. The CDR3 runs 13 residues. TCRdb recomputed calls from the 5' RACE reads with MiXCR, one row per CDR3 protein. The sample has 450,000 to 650,000 distinct CDR3 sequences, 18% seen once; the top ten hold about 12%. The chain uses TRBV12-3 or TRBV12-4 and TRBJ2-4; D call uncertain. This TCR was sampled from an adult woman who had mild COVID-19 (a few samples of this study predate the infection). Cell type and time point are not known. Material for sequencing was PBMCs or a T cell subset sorted from them (not recorded which). This CDR3 reads CASSRGAKNIQYF. CDR3 in DNA: TGTGCCAGCAGCCGAGGAGCCAAAAACATTCAGTACTTC.